A single sample is the source of the 8 T cell receptor beta chains below, sequenced in a study of tumor-infiltrating lymphocytes in primary liver carcinoma. Unsorted bulk tissue (roughly 19-31 mg) underwent RNA and DNA co-extraction. With roughly 0.5 ug total RNA as template and a constant-region primer, TCR beta cDNA was made. Sequencing libraries for TCR beta derived from three nested multiplex PCR rounds that used slightly modified ARM-PCR. For roughly 10 cycles apiece, the opening two PCR rounds ran with TRBV1-TRBV30 forward primers and a C-beta reverse primer. TCRdb re-analysed the multiplex PCR reads in MiXCR, keeping a single row per CDR3 protein. Of approximately 53,000 distinct CDR3 sequences listed, roughly 80% are singletons. The sample taken for sequencing was liver tumor tissue from sampling region 5. The subset here: tumor region T5, tumor centre. These TCRs come from a man in his forties with primary liver carcinoma and hepatitis B virus infection.

Comments on this clonotype: Because the CDR3 is missing its conserved closing phenylalanine or tryptophan, this is likely a read error. This chain joins TRBV12-3 or TRBV12-4 and TRBJ2-7, with 7 bases lining up with TRBD2. The CDR3 is 16 amino acids. As DNA, the CDR3 is TGTGGCAGCAGTTCCAGGACTAGAAGGCTATATGGCGAGCAGTACTTA. It specifies CGSSSRTRRLYGEQYL.

The CDR3 nucleotides are TGCAGCGCCATCACATCTGGGACCGGTACTCCCTGCGAGCAGTACTTC. Residues: CSAITSGTGTPCEQYF. This chain uses TRBV29-1 with TRBJ2-7, with D perhaps TRBD1 or TRBD2 (5 bases each). Germline values: CDR1 SQVTM, CDR2 ANQGSEA. CDR3 length: 16 residues. The V and J ends lost 7 bases and 6 bases respectively, with 28 bases between them.

As to this clonotype: A junction boundary mismatches the germline segment, possibly from a read error. This rearrangement joins TRBV12-3 or TRBV12-4 to TRBJ2-7; a possible D gene is TRBD2 (5 bases). The CDR3 has 14 residues. The CDR3 loop reads CAISLAGRPFEQYF. CDR3 nucleotide sequence: TGTGCCATCAGTCTAGCAGGCAGACCATTCGAGCAGTACTTC.

Note on this clonotype: The junction and the germline gene differ at one end; a read error may be behind it. The genes are TRBV28 and TRBJ2-7; D is uncertain. In germline, CDR1 is MDHEN, CDR2 SYDVKM. The CDR3 runs 14 residues. CDR3 DNA sequence: TGTGTCAGCTGCCGAACCGGGCAGAACTACGAGCAGTATTTC. Translated: CVSCRTGQNYEQYF.

In nucleotides, the CDR3 is TGTGCCAGCAGCCGGGACAGTGCCCGAGATACGCAGTATTTT. It encodes CASSRDSARDTQYF. The chain employs TRBV11-1 and TRBJ2-3; 7 nucleotides line up with TRBD1. The germline gives CDR1 SGHAT, CDR2 FQDESV (reference sequence). J lost 5 bases, V lost 5 bases, and 7 bases had no gene match. This CDR3 region has 14 residues.

Judged by abundance, this clonotype is medium-sized (0.01 to 0.1%). J is TRBJ1-1 and V is TRBV11-2; no clear D. Looked up from germline, CDR1 is SGHAT and CDR2 is FQNNGV. There are 14 residues in the CDR3. V was trimmed by 5 bases and J by 1 base, leaving 11 bases between them. The CDR3 nucleotides are TGTGCCAGCAGCCCCCTCTGGCCGAACACTGAAGCTTTCTTT. Translation gives CASSPLWPNTEAFF.

The gene calls are TRBV29-1 and TRBJ1-5; possibly TRBD1 for D (6 bases). The CDR3 is 14 residues long. Germline V CDR1 and CDR2: SQVTM, ANQGSEA. CDR3 residues: CRARAGTRGQPQHF. The DNA for the CDR3 is TGCAGGGCCCGAGCGGGGACAAGGGGCCAGCCCCAGCATTTT. Based on the CDR3 plus reference TRBV29-1 and TRBJ1-5, the full variable domain is SAVISQKPSRDICQRGTSLTIQCQVDSQVTMMFWYRQQPGQSLTLIATANQGSEATYESGFVIDKFPISRPNLTFSTLTVSNMSPEDSSIYLCRARAGTRGQPQHFGDGTRLSIL.

This clonotype was counted only a few times. The chain couples TRBV11-2 to TRBJ2-2, with 7 bases lining up with TRBD1. Trimming took 2 bases from V and 1 from J; bases not matched to a gene: 1. Germline assignment: CDR1 SGHAT and CDR2 FQNNGV. CDR3 length: 15 residues. The CDR3 DNA reads TGTGCCAGCAGCTTAAGGGACAGGAACACCGGGGAGCTGTTTTTT. It yields the protein CASSLRDRNTGELFF.